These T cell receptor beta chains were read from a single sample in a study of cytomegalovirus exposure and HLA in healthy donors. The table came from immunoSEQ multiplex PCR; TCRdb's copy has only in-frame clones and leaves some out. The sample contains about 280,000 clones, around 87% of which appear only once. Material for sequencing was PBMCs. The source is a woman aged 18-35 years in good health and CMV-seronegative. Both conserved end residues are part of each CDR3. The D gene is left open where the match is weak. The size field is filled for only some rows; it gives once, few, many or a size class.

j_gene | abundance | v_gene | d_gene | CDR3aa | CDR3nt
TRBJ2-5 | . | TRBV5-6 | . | CASSLGTGVGETQYF | TGTGCCAGCAGCTTGGGGACGGGAGTTGGAGAGACCCAGTACTTC
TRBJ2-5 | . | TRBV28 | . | CASSLEQTPQETQYF | TGTGCCAGCAGTTTAGAACAGACACCCCAAGAGACCCAGTACTTC
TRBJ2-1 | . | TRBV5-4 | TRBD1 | CASSPGTGGRGSYNEQFF | TGTGCCAGCAGCCCCGGGACAGGGGGTAGAGGCTCCTACAATGAGCAGTTCTTC
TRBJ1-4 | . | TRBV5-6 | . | CASSFGSGSEKLFF | TGTGCCAGCAGCTTCGGTTCAGGATCCGAAAAACTGTTTTTT
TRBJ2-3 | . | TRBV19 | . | CASSPRTLDTQYF | TGTGCCAGTAGTCCCCGGACTTTGGATACGCAGTATTTT
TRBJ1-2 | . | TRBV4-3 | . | CASSQRLAGANYGYTF | TGCGCCAGCAGCCAGCGACTCGCGGGAGCTAACTATGGCTACACCTTC
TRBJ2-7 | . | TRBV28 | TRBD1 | CASGSEGQGAYEQYF | TGTGCCAGCGGCAGCGAGGGACAGGGGGCCTACGAGCAGTACTTC
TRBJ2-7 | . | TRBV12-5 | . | CASGEVGGTNTYEQYF | TGTGCTAGTGGCGAAGTGGGCGGGACGAATACCTACGAGCAGTACTTC
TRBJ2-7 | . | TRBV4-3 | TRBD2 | CASSQRLAGGQDEQYF | TGCGCCAGCAGCCAGAGACTAGCGGGAGGACAAGACGAGCAGTACTTC
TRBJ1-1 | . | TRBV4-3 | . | CASSQGVGQNTEAFF | TGCGCCAGCAGCCAAGGCGTCGGTCAGAACACTGAAGCTTTCTTT
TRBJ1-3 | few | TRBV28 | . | CASSFKNTIYF | TGTGCCAGCAGTTTCAAAAACACCATATATTTT
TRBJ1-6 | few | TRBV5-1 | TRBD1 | CASSRTGLGSPLHF | TGCGCCAGCAGCAGGACAGGGTTAGGTTCACCCCTCCACTTT
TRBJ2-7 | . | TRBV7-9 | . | CASSLIGGKDEQYF | TGTGCCAGCAGCTTAATTGGGGGCAAGGACGAGCAGTACTTC
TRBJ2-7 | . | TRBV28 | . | CASSRSYEQYF | TGTGCCAGCAGCCGTAGCTACGAGCAGTACTTC
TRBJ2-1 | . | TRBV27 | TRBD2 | CASGSGRGYNEQFF | TGTGCCAGCGGAAGCGGGAGGGGTTACAATGAGCAGTTCTTC
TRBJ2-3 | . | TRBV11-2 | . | CASSLGHSTDTQYF | TGTGCCAGCAGCTTGGGACATTCAACAGATACGCAGTATTTT
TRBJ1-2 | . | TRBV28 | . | CASSTGVYGYTF | TGTGCCAGCAGTACAGGTGTCTATGGCTACACCTTC
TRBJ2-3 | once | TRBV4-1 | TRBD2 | CASTPGLAGADTQYF | TGCGCCAGCACCCCGGGACTAGCGGGAGCAGATACGCAGTATTTT
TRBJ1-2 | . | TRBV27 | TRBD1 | CASSLSRTGGNGYTF | TGTGCCAGCAGTTTATCCCGGACAGGGGGCAATGGCTACACCTTC
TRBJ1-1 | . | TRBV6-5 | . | CASGVRNTEAFF | TGTGCCAGCGGAGTACGGAACACTGAAGCTTTCTTT
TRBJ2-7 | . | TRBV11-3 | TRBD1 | CASSPGVRGYDEQYF | TGTGCCAGCAGCCCCGGCGTCAGGGGGTATGACGAGCAGTACTTC
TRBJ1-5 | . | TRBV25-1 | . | CASSWDINQPQHF | TGTGCCAGCAGTTGGGACATCAATCAGCCCCAGCATTTT
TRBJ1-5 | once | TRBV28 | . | CASIREQDQPQHF | TGTGCCAGCATCCGGGAACAAGATCAGCCCCAGCATTTT
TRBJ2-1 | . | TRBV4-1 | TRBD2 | CASSQIAGGPVEQFF | TGCGCCAGCAGCCAAATAGCGGGAGGGCCCGTTGAGCAGTTCTTC
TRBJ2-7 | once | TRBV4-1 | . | CASSHDLLEQYF | TGCGCCAGCAGCCATGACTTGCTCGAGCAGTACTTC
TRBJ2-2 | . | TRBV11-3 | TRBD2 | CASSESSGRARNTGELFF | TGTGCCAGCAGCGAATCTAGCGGGAGGGCTCGTAACACCGGGGAGCTGTTTTTT
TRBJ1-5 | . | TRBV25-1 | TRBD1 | CRTGYFYSNQPQHF | TGCAGGACAGGCTATTTTTATAGCAATCAGCCCCAGCATTTT
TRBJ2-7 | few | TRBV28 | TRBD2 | CASSLYAGGNYEQYF | TGTGCCAGCAGTTTATACGCGGGAGGGAACTACGAGCAGTACTTC
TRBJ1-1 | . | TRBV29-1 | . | CSVHLGVGAFF | TGCAGCGTTCACCTCGGGGTTGGAGCTTTCTTT
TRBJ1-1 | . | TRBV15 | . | CATSTGGTEAFF | TGTGCCACCAGCACGGGGGGCACTGAAGCTTTCTTT
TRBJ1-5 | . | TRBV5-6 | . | CASSLARGPQHF | TGTGCCAGCAGCTTGGCAAGGGGGCCCCAGCATTTT
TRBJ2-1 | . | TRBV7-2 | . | CASSFRPIFSNEQFF | TGTGCCAGCAGCTTCAGGCCGATTTTCTCCAATGAGCAGTTCTTC
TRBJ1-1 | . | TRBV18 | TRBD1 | CASSLTRQGQAFF | TGTGCCAGCTCACTGACTCGACAGGGACAAGCTTTCTTT
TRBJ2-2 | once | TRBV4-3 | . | CASSQVQGAGELFF | TGCGCCAGCAGCCAAGTTCAGGGTGCCGGGGAGCTGTTTTTT
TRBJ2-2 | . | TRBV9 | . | CASSVGQLNTGELFF | TGTGCCAGCAGCGTGGGGCAACTGAACACCGGGGAGCTGTTTTTT
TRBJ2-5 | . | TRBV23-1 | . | CASSLPGLQETQYF | TGCGCCAGCAGTCTTCCCGGACTCCAAGAGACCCAGTACTTC
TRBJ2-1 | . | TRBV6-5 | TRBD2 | CASSYVLAGYNEQFF | TGTGCCAGCAGTTACGTCCTAGCGGGTTACAATGAGCAGTTCTTC
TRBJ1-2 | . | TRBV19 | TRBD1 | CASSFPNPGQTARGYTF | TGTGCCAGTAGCTTTCCTAATCCGGGACAGACTGCCCGGGGCTACACCTTC
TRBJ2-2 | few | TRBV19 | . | CASSRLDRATGELFF | TGTGCCAGTAGTAGGTTAGATCGCGCCACCGGGGAGCTGTTTTTT
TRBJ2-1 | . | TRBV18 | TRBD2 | CASSPTTSGSFRFF | TGTGCCAGCTCACCAACGACTAGCGGGAGTTTTAGGTTCTTC
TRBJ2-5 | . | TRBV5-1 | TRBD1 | CASSFAGTGVQETQYF | TGCGCCAGCAGTTTTGCCGGGACAGGGGTCCAAGAGACCCAGTACTTC
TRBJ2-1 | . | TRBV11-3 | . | CASSLDGGPNEQFF | TGTGCCAGCAGCTTAGATGGTGGGCCTAATGAGCAGTTCTTC
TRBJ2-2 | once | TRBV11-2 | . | CASRIGNTGELFF | TGTGCCAGCAGGATCGGGAACACCGGGGAGCTGTTTTTT
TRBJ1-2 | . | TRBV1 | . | CTSSHEGAGYTF | TGCACCAGCAGCCACGAGGGAGCTGGCTACACCTTC